This is a list of T cell receptor beta chains from one sample in a study of blood T cell repertoires in COVID-19. The assay was immunoSEQ multiplex PCR, and TCRdb's table has in-frame clones only and misses some. The data show hundreds of thousands of clones, with 85% to 90% seen just once and about 4.1% held by the top ten. The material sequenced was PBMCs or T cells enriched from blood (not recorded which). Source of these receptors: a man aged 25-45 years who had recovered from COVID-19. The CDR3 runs from the conserved cysteine through the conserved F or W. A D gene is named only where the DNA matches it firmly. Clone size appears in some rows only: once, few, many, or a class for an expanded clone.

size	V	D	J	DNA	CDR3
.	TRBV5-1	TRBD1	TRBJ1-2	TGCGCCAGCGGAAAACCGGGACAGGGACCCCAACCGGGGTCTGGCTACACCTTC	CASGKPGQGPQPGSGYTF
once	TRBV5-4	TRBD1	TRBJ1-1	TGTGCCAGCAGCCCGGACAGGGCTAACACTGAAGCTTTCTTT	CASSPDRANTEAFF
.	TRBV20-1	.	TRBJ1-4	TGCAGTGCTAGTTCGGGGGTTGGGGAAAAACTGTTTTTT	CSASSGVGEKLFF
.	TRBV27	TRBD1	TRBJ2-2	TGTGCCAGCAGTCCCCGCACGCCGAAGGGACAGGGGGCGGGCGGGGAGCTGTTTTTT	CASSPRTPKGQGAGGELFF
once	TRBV7-9	TRBD1	TRBJ2-1	TGTGCCAGCAGCCCCCGGAGGACAGGGGGCGGGGATGAGCAGTTCTTC	CASSPRRTGGGDEQFF
.	TRBV7-2	TRBD2	TRBJ2-7	TGTGCCAGCAGCTTACTAGCGGCTCCCTACGAGCAGTACTTC	CASSLLAAPYEQYF
.	TRBV2	.	TRBJ1-2	TGTGCCAGCACGCAACTCCGGCCAGGGCACTATGGCTACACCTTC	CASTQLRPGHYGYTF
once	TRBV3-1/TRBV3-2	TRBD1	TRBJ1-2	TGTGCCAGCACCCGACAGGGGTCCTATGGCTACACCTTC	CASTRQGSYGYTF
.	TRBV29-1	.	TRBJ2-7	TGCAGCGCCGTGATAACGATGCGATCCTCCTACGAGCAGTACTTC	CSAVITMRSSYEQYF
.	TRBV4-1	.	TRBJ2-7	TGCGCCAGCAGCCAAGGGGGAGCGGTTGGATTATACTACGAGCAGTACTTC	CASSQGGAVGLYYEQYF
.	TRBV28	.	TRBJ1-1	TGTGCCAGCAGTTCGGACAGCATGAACACTGAAGCTTTCTTT	CASSSDSMNTEAFF
.	TRBV5-6	.	TRBJ1-6	TGTGCCAGCAGCTTGGTCCGGGGGAATTCACCCCTCCACTTT	CASSLVRGNSPLHF
.	TRBV30	.	TRBJ2-1	TGTGCCTGGAGCGCACTATACAATGAGCAGTTCTTC	CAWSALYNEQFF
.	TRBV5-1	.	TRBJ2-4	TGCGCCAGCAGACCCGGGACAAGTAAAAACATTCAGTACTTC	CASRPGTSKNIQYF
.	TRBV24-1	TRBD2	TRBJ2-3	TGTGCCACCAGTGATCTCGGGACTAGCGGAGTTTATAGCACAGATACGCAGTATTTT	CATSDLGTSGVYSTDTQYF
.	TRBV10-2	.	TRBJ2-5	TGCGCCAGCACCGCGGCGGAGACCCAGTACTTC	CASTAAETQYF
.	TRBV5-1	TRBD2	TRBJ2-1	TGCGCCAGCAGTTTCTCTAGCGGACGCGCCTACAATGAGCAGTTCTTC	CASSFSSGRAYNEQFF
.	TRBV3-1/TRBV3-2	.	TRBJ2-1	TGTGCCAGCAGCCAACCACGGGACATTTACAATGAGCAGTTCTTC	CASSQPRDIYNEQFF
.	TRBV6-5	TRBD1	TRBJ1-5	TGTGCCAGCGGGGACAGCCATCAGCCCCAGCATTTT	CASGDSHQPQHF
.	TRBV10-3	TRBD1	TRBJ2-3	TGTGCCATCACCCCGACAGGGTCAGATACGCAGTATTTT	CAITPTGSDTQYF
.	TRBV12-3/TRBV12-4	.	TRBJ1-6	TGTGCCAGCAGTGACGGGGGGAACTCACCCCTCCACTTT	CASSDGGNSPLHF
.	TRBV7-9	TRBD1	TRBJ1-1	TGTGCCAGCAGCTTCGGGGGACAGGGGACTGAAGCTTTCTTT	CASSFGGQGTEAFF
.	TRBV7-9	.	TRBJ1-1	TGTGCCAGCAGCTCAGGGGCGAGGGGATTGGGTGTGAACACTGAAGCTTTCTTT	CASSSGARGLGVNTEAFF
few	TRBV5-1	.	TRBJ1-2	TGCGCCAGCAGCGCTAGTGGACAGCTTATGTATGGCTACACCTTC	CASSASGQLMYGYTF
.	TRBV4-1	.	TRBJ2-7	TGCGCCAGCAGCCAAGGCAGGGCCCACGAGCAGTACTTC	CASSQGRAHEQYF
.	TRBV19	.	TRBJ1-1	TGTGCCAGTAGTATAGTTTCAGGGGCTATTGAAGCTTTCTTT	CASSIVSGAIEAFF
.	TRBV29-1	.	TRBJ2-7	TGCAGCGTTGTAACTGACAGAAGAACCTACGAGCAGTACTTC	CSVVTDRRTYEQYF
once	TRBV27	.	TRBJ1-2	TGTGCCAGCAGTTTGGCAGGGAACAACTATGGCTACACCTTC	CASSLAGNNYGYTF
.	TRBV2	TRBD2	TRBJ2-1	TGTGCCAGCAGTGAATCGGGGACTAGACTCTACAATGAGCAGTTCTTC	CASSESGTRLYNEQFF
.	TRBV6-5	TRBD1	TRBJ2-1	TGTGCCACCGTCGGGACAGTGGAGCAGTTCTTC	CATVGTVEQFF
.	TRBV11-3	.	TRBJ1-5	TGTGCCCGATCGGGGGGGGGCAATCAGCCCCAGCATTTT	CARSGGGNQPQHF
once	TRBV2	.	TRBJ2-3	TGTGCCAGCAGTGAATGTAGCCGACTGATATTTTTTTGTGATACGCAGTATTTT	CASSECSRLIFFCDTQYF
.	TRBV2	.	TRBJ1-1	TGTGCCAGCAGTGAATTCCGAGGGAGGTCTGAAGCTTTCTTT	CASSEFRGRSEAFF